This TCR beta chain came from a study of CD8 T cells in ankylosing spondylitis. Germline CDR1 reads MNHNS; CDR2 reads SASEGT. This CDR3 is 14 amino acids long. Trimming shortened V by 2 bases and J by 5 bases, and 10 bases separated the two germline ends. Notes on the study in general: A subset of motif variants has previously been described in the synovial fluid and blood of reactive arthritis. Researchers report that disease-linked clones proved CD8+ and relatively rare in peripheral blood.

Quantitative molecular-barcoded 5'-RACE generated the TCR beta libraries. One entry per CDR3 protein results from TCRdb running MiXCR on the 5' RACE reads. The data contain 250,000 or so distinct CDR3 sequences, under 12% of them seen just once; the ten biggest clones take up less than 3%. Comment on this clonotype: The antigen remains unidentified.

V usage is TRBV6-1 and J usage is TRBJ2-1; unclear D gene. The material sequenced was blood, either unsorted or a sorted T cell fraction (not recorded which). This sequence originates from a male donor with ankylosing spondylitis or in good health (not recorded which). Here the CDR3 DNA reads TGTGCCAGCAGTGAAACGGGCGGTCACAATGAGCAGTTCTTC. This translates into CASSETGGHNEQFF.